This TCR beta chain was identified during a study of beta chain features in type 1 diabetes. Whole-study findings and limits: Shortening of TCRB CDR3s, moderate but significant, appeared in all four CD4+ subsets of Type 1 diabetes patients.

Reverse transcribing all isolated RNA meant expressed TCRB transcripts were sequenced. Some clones are missing from TCRdb's copy, which holds only in-frame ones; the method was immunoSEQ multiplex PCR. Here the sample spans tens of thousands of clones, roughly 50% being singletons. The sample holds a few counts of this clone. Its antigen is unidentified. Germline-derived CDR1 and CDR2 are LNHNV and YYDKDF (reference sequence). This CDR3 has 19 residues. Trimming at V came to 5 bases and at J to 10 bases, leaving 27 bases not matched to a gene. V is TRBV15 and J is TRBJ1-1; 8 bases are a match to TRBD1. This sequence originates from a woman aged 40 to 50 with type 1 diabetes. Sequenced: Tregs from blood. CDR3 protein: CATSEHPGDRSWGSHGAFF. CDR3 sequence (DNA): TGTGCCACCAGCGAGCACCCCGGGGACAGGTCTTGGGGTTCCCACGGAGCTTTCTTT.